One sample yielded the 11 T cell receptor beta chains listed below, sequenced in a study of T cell responses to AZD1222 COVID-19 vaccine. The protocol was immunoSEQ multiplex PCR, while the TCRdb copy is restricted to in-frame clones and leaves out a portion. The sample lists approximately 150,000 clones; nearly 90% were seen once. This specimen consisted of peripheral blood, obtained 28 days after the second dose of the MenACWY control vaccine. The receptors come from an adult who received the MenACWY meningococcal vaccine as a control.

The chain links TRBV5-8 to TRBJ1-2; 8 bases fit TRBD1. J lost 5 bases, V lost 0 bases, and 6 bases had no gene match. Per the germline V gene, CDR1 is SGHTS and CDR2 is YDEGEE. This CDR3 is 15 amino acids long. CDR3: CASSLVGQGRYGYTF. The CDR3 DNA follows: TGTGCCAGCAGCTTGGTTGGACAGGGAAGATATGGCTACACCTTC.

CDR3: CASRPTGRGEKLFF. The CDR3, as DNA: TGTGCCAGCAGGCCGACAGGGCGAGGCGAAAAACTGTTTTTT. The genes are TRBV7-9 and TRBJ1-4; 7 bases are shared with TRBD1. CDR1 and CDR2 (germline): SEHNR, FQNEAQ (reference sequence). This CDR3 comprises 14 residues. With V trimmed by 6 bases and J by 8 bases, 9 bases remained unmatched.

A note on this clone: Germline is not matched at one junction end, which may reflect a read error. V is TRBV12-3 or TRBV12-4 and J is TRBJ1-2, with D perhaps matching TRBD1 (5 bases). The CDR3 contains 10 residues. The CDR3 loop is CASSLVGTSF. The CDR3 region has the DNA TGTGCCAGCAGTTTAGTCGGGACCTCCTTC.

The chain recombines TRBV11-2 with TRBJ1-1, with D possibly being TRBD1 (5 bases). V was trimmed by 3 bases and J by 3 bases, leaving 14 bases between them. Germline CDR1 is SGHAT and CDR2 is FQNNGV. The CDR3 contains 15 residues. CDR3 DNA sequence: TGTGCCAGCAGCTTTAAGGGGACGGGTTACACTGAAGCTTTCTTT. This encodes CASSFKGTGYTEAFF.

V is TRBV10-3 and J is TRBJ2-1; 9 nucleotides align to TRBD1. CDR3 length: 14 residues. CDR1 is ENHRY, CDR2 SYGVKD, per germline. The J segment lost 8 bases and the V segment lost 6 bases, leaving 8 bases of the junction unmatched. The CDR3 region is CAIRPGQGGDEQFF. In DNA, the CDR3 is TGTGCCATCAGGCCGGGACAGGGTGGCGATGAGCAGTTCTTC.

The chain combines TRBV4-3 with TRBJ2-7; 10 nucleotides line up with TRBD2. The V gene's germline CDR1 is LGHNA and CDR2 YSLEER. The CDR3 runs to 15 residues. The V segment lost 1 base and the J segment 3 bases; nucleotides outside the gene matches: 3. DNA for the CDR3: TGCGCCAGCAGCCAAGGGACTAGCGGATACTACGAGCAGTACTTC. Its protein product is CASSQGTSGYYEQYF.

V usage is TRBV4-3 and J usage is TRBJ1-1; no clear D. The germline gives CDR1 LGHNA, CDR2 YSLEER. The ends were cut back, 5 bases at V and 0 bases at J, with 7 bases in the middle. This CDR3 region has 13 residues. CDR3 region: CASSARMNTEAFF. The CDR3 nucleotides read TGCGCCAGCAGCGCCAGGATGAACACTGAAGCTTTCTTT.

With regard to this clone: Different DNA sequences within this sample yield the same CDR3. This chain joins TRBV28 and TRBJ1-1; no clear D. Germline CDR1 reads MDHEN; CDR2 reads SYDVKM. The CDR3 is 13 residues long. The V gene lost 6 bases and the J gene lost 1 base, with 9 bases spanning the gap. CDR3 in DNA: TGTGCCAGCAGCCTCTCCGGGAACACTGAAGCTTTCTTT. Translation: CASSLSGNTEAFF. The variable domain in full, with the rest retrieved from reference TRBV28 and TRBJ1-1, is DVKVTQSSRYLVKRTGEKVFLECVQDMDHENMFWYRQDPGLGLRLIYFSYDVKMKEKGDIPEGYSVSREKKERFSLILESASTNQTSMYLCASSLSGNTEAFFGQGTRLTVV.

This clone has only one observation. The chain uses TRBV19 and TRBJ2-7, with D perhaps given as TRBD1 or TRBD2 (7 bases each). Trimming left V 5 bases short and J 3 bases short, with 17 bases between. In germline, CDR1 is LNHDA, CDR2 SQIVND (reference sequence). This CDR3 region has 15 residues. The CDR3 spells CASSLGAGQFYEQYF. The CDR3, as DNA: TGTGCCAGTAGTTTGGGAGCGGGACAGTTCTACGAGCAGTACTTC.

CDR3 sequence (DNA): TGTGCCAGCAGCCTGAACACTGAAGCTTTCTTT. Translation gives CASSLNTEAFF. The rearrangement uses TRBV2 and TRBJ1-1, with D hard to call. V was pared by 6 bases and J by 0 bases, with 2 bases between. The CDR3 has 11 residues. Germline V gene data show CDR1 as SNHLY and CDR2 as FYNNEI.

The rearrangement uses TRBV4-3 and TRBJ1-2, with TRBD1 identical over 7 bases. The CDR3 length is 15 residues. Germline V gene sequence: CDR1 LGHNA, CDR2 YSLEER. Germline trimming cut 2 bases from V and 4 bases from J; bases unmatched to any gene: 7. The CDR3 spells CASSQSENRGYGYTF. In DNA, the CDR3 is TGCGCCAGCAGCCAATCCGAGAACAGGGGCTATGGCTACACCTTC.